Below, one T cell receptor beta chain is given with its context. This clone has just one count. It has no known antigen specificity. Within one base of it there is no much larger clone, and no base qualities were kept. TCRbeta CDR3 sequencing was performed on sorted unstimulated T cells and on proliferating T cells recovered from mixed lymphocyte reactions. Fresh whole blood from ten to eleven HLA-typed healthy donors served as the source for isolating PBMCs. The library was made by the immunoSEQ multiplex PCR assay. Approximately 100,000 TCR templates per sample were assayed on the deep sequencing platform. Genomic DNA extracted from sorted T cells was used for TCRbeta CDR3 sequencing. For the original study's pipeline: The R programming language was used for clonal analysis of the TCRbeta CDR3 data. Unstimulated samples were compared with post-reaction CFSE-low samples to define alloreactive CD4+ and CD8+ clones. Regulatory or non-regulatory origin of alloreactive CD4+ clones was assigned by matching sequences to the sorted unstimulated Treg and non-Treg repertoires. What TCRdb holds here is the immuneACCESS table cut down to in-frame rearrangements. Part of the clones is not present; checked against another copy, under half of the missing clones reflect an unresolved V gene, and the others are unexplained. V and J calls and clone size are copied from that table; D and trimming were computed from the DNA. This sample holds about 110,000 clones; roughly 90% were observed only once. About 1.5% of the sample goes to the ten largest clones.

Per the germline V gene (reference sequence), SEHNR is the CDR1 and FQNEAQ is the CDR2. Its CDR3 holds 14 amino acids, cysteine through phenylalanine. The DNA shown is the 42-base CDR3, in frame from base 1. The germline V end is reduced by 5 bases and the J end by 5 bases; junction bases left unmatched: 6. This entry is derived from a study of siplizumab effects on memory and regulatory T cells (dated by TCRdb to about 2019). About the study as a whole: The study examined how the anti-CD2 antibody siplizumab affects alloreactive T-cell subsets in allogeneic mixed lymphocyte reactions built from human PBMCs.

Study-wide findings and limitations: For roughly 75-97% of proliferating CD4+ or CD8+ clones, no naive or memory phenotype could be assigned. Of the alloreactive CD4+ clones that could be mapped, the Treg-derived share averaged about 67% with siplizumab compared with roughly 25% in control reactions. Unstimulated naive T cells appeared more diverse than memory T cells, and naive cells seemed to contribute substantially to the alloresponse. Whether proliferating Tregs from siplizumab cultures actually had suppressive function was not functionally confirmed. Siplizumab significantly reduced the cumulative frequency of alloreactive sequences traceable to unstimulated CD4+ memory T cells. Sequences below about 10^-5 frequency were poorly captured, so only a minor fraction of alloreactive clones could be mapped to unstimulated subsets.

This chain joins TRBV7-9 to TRBJ2-1; TRBD1 fits 7 bases in the junction. The clonotype originates from a human donor in good health. Sequencing used CD4+ T cells sorted from blood. The nucleotide sequence reads as follows: TGTGCCAGCAGCCGAGGGGGCGCCCACAATGAGCAGTTCTTC. The encoded protein is CASSRGGAHNEQFF.